A single sample gave rise to the 16 T cell receptor beta chains below, sequenced in a study of T cells in Graves' hyperthyroidism and ophthalmopathy. The CDR3 regions of TCR beta were amplified from RNA transcripts. In the first-round RT-PCR of the TCR CDR3, the HTBI primer set was used. TCRdb recomputed calls from the multiplex PCR reads with MiXCR, one row per CDR3 protein. The sample has 600,000 to 700,000 distinct CDR3 sequences; approximately 42% are singletons. Sequencing input: peripheral blood or thyroid tissue (not recorded which). Receptors originate from an adult man with Graves' disease, either hyperthyroidism or ophthalmopathy (not recorded which).

The chain is built from TRBV5-1 and TRBJ1-4; D possibly corresponds to TRBD1 (6 bases). There are 15 residues in the CDR3. Germline-derived CDR1 and CDR2 are SGHRS and YFSETQ. V was clipped by 4 bases and J by 2 bases, with 12 bases between them. CDR3 DNA sequence: TGCGCCAGCAGCCCTGAGGGACATACTAATGAAAAACTGTTTTTT. Protein product: CASSPEGHTNEKLFF.

The V and J genes are TRBV11-2 and TRBJ1-5; D gene ambiguous. Germline loops: CDR1 SGHAT, CDR2 FQNNGV. Trimming stripped 3 bases from V and 12 bases from J, with 0 bases between. The CDR3 is 8 residues long. The CDR3 here is CASSFQHF. CDR3 coding DNA: TGTGCCAGCAGCTTCCAGCATTTT. Looking up the rest from reference TRBV11-2 and TRBJ1-5 gives the full variable domain: EAGVAQSPRYKIIEKRQSVAFWCNPISGHATLYWYQQILGQGPKLLIQFQNNGVVDDSQLPKDRFSAERLKGVDSTLKIQPAKLEDSAVYLCASSFQHFGDGTRLSIL.

This rearrangement joins TRBV7-9 to TRBJ1-5, with TRBD1 as a possible D gene (6 bases). V was cut by 4 bases and J by 6 bases, with 13 bases left in between. CDR1 is SEHNR, CDR2 FQNEAQ, per germline (reference sequence). The CDR3 has 14 residues. The CDR3 is CASSSTGWAQPQHF. DNA of the CDR3: TGTGCCAGCAGCTCTACAGGGTGGGCTCAGCCCCAGCATTTT.

The chain's CDR3 is CASSLARDRGAYEQYF. DNA for the CDR3: TGTGCCAGCAGCTTAGCTCGGGACAGGGGGGCCTACGAGCAGTACTTC. The chain links TRBV7-9 to TRBJ2-7; TRBD1 aligns across 11 bases. This CDR3 comprises 16 residues. V was clipped by 0 bases and J by 2 bases; unmatched bases: 3. CDR1 and CDR2 from the germline V gene are SEHNR and FQNEAQ (reference sequence).

The rearrangement uses TRBV7-4 and TRBJ1-2; the match to TRBD1 covers 7 bases. Trimming took 1 base from V and 6 from J; bases not matched to a gene: 5. CDR1 is SGHVT, CDR2 SQSDAQ, per germline. The CDR3 has 14 amino acids. This CDR3 reads CASSLDGTVDGYTF. In nucleotides, the CDR3 is TGTGCCAGCAGCTTAGACGGGACAGTCGATGGCTACACCTTC.

The V and J genes are TRBV29-1 and TRBJ1-2; 7 positions agree with TRBD1. The trim removed 7 bases at V and 3 bases at J, leaving 8 bases unmatched. The germline V gene encodes CDR1 SQVTM and CDR2 ANQGSEA. The CDR3 contains 13 residues. The chain's CDR3 is CSATPGQHYGYTF. The CDR3 DNA is TGCAGCGCTACTCCGGGACAGCACTATGGCTACACCTTC.

In the case of this clonotype: Here the CDR3 omits its conserved ending phenylalanine or tryptophan, so a read error is the likely source. Because the CDR3's place on the DNA is in doubt, the DNA is left out and the CDR3 is given as listed by TCRdb. CDR3 protein: CASSPQNT. The chain uses TRBV7-9 and TRBJ2-5. The germline gives CDR1 SEHNR, CDR2 FQNEAQ (reference sequence). The CDR3 length is 8 residues, termini included.

This clonotype was detected once. The chain has TRBV25-1 and TRBJ2-5, with D unclear. V was clipped by 4 bases and J by 4 bases, with 7 bases between them. This CDR3 contains 12 residues. Germline CDR1 MGHDK, CDR2 SYGVNS. The CDR3 DNA is TGTGCCAGCAGTGCTTTCGGAGAGACCCAGTACTTC. This sequence encodes CASSAFGETQYF.

This clonotype was seen ten or more times. The rearrangement joins TRBV12-3 or TRBV12-4 to TRBJ1-1; a weak D match, TRBD1 (5 bases). This CDR3 is built from 15 residues. V was trimmed by 3 bases and J by 3 bases, leaving 14 bases between them. The CDR3 DNA sequence: TGTGCCAGCAGTTTGTCTAGGGGAGCGGACACTGAAGCTTTCTTT. As protein: CASSLSRGADTEAFF.

This clonotype has ten or more counts. The chain joins TRBV2 to TRBJ1-6; weak D call: TRBD1 (5 bases). The CDR3 has 12 residues. Trimming removed 6 bases from V and 12 bases from J, with 12 bases in between. Germline CDR1 SNHLY, CDR2 FYNNEI. This CDR3 is CASSLLGGPLHF. The CDR3 bases are TGTGCCAGCAGCCTTTTGGGGGGACCCCTCCACTTT. Based on the CDR3 plus reference TRBV2 and TRBJ1-6, the full variable domain is EPEVTQTPSHQVTQMGQEVILRCVPISNHLYFYWYRQILGQKVEFLVSFYNNEISEKSEIFDDQFSVERPDGSNFTLKIRSTKLEDSAMYFCASSLLGGPLHFGNGTRLTVT.

The chain has TRBV7-9 and TRBJ1-4; D gene uncertain. Trimming removed 5 bases from V and 4 bases from J, with 14 bases in between. The CDR3 runs 15 residues. Germline CDR1 and CDR2: SEHNR and FQNEAQ (reference sequence). CDR3 sequence: CASSQPGSLNEKLFF. As DNA, the CDR3 is TGTGCCAGCAGCCAACCGGGTTCTCTTAATGAAAAACTGTTTTTT.

This clonotype was seen at least ten times. The gene calls are TRBV4-2 and TRBJ1-2, with D tentatively TRBD1 (6 bases). V was trimmed by 3 bases and J by 2 bases, leaving 10 bases between them. The CDR3 is 14 residues long. Germline V lookup: CDR1 LGHNA, CDR2 YNFKEQ. The CDR3 DNA reads as TGTGCCAGCAGCCATCCCGGGACAAACTATGGCTACACCTTC. It is translated as CASSHPGTNYGYTF.

This clonotype appeared many times. V usage is TRBV10-2 and J usage is TRBJ1-5; D not certain. The germline V gene has CDR1 WSHSY and CDR2 SAAADI. The CDR3 sequence is 14 residues long. With 6 bases removed from V and 3 bases from J, the gap between germline ends came to 12 bases. In nucleotides, the CDR3 is TGCGCCAGCAGGGGTCTAGGTGACAATCAGCCCCAGCATTTT. Its protein is CASRGLGDNQPQHF.

The chain is built from TRBV7-9 and TRBJ1-6, with D maybe TRBD1 (5 bases). The CDR3 runs to 14 residues. The germline V gene encodes CDR1 SEHNR and CDR2 FQNEAQ (reference sequence). Trimming removed 5 bases at V and 9 bases at J, with 14 bases between. The CDR3 DNA reads as TGTGCCAGCAGCCTAGGGACGGTTAGTTCACCCCTCCACTTT. This sequence encodes CASSLGTVSSPLHF.

This clonotype appeared once. The chain combines TRBV29-1 with TRBJ2-7, with TRBD1 as a possible D gene (6 bases). V lost 5 bases, J lost 3 bases, and 14 bases lay in between. The CDR3 runs 13 residues. In germline, CDR1 is SQVTM, CDR2 ANQGSEA. CDR3 sequence (DNA): TGCAGCGTTCTATTAAGGGGGAGCTACGAGCAGTACTTC. As protein: CSVLLRGSYEQYF.

Comments on this clonotype: A read error is possible here, since a much larger clone lies one base away. V usage is TRBV7-2 and J usage is TRBJ1-2, with a tentative D call TRBD1 (5 bases). Germline lookup yields CDR1 SGHTA and CDR2 FQGNSA. V gave up 4 bases and J gave up 6 bases, with 18 bases separating them. This CDR3 is built from 15 residues. CDR3 bases: TGTGCCAGCAGCTCGCACAGGACAAGTTACCATGGCTACACCTTC. Amino acids: CASSSHRTSYHGYTF.